Listed here are 27 T cell receptor beta chains from one sample, sequenced in a study of blood T cell repertoires in COVID-19. The protocol was immunoSEQ multiplex PCR, while the TCRdb copy is restricted to in-frame clones and leaves out a portion. The data contain over 200,000 clones, roughly 90% of them singletons. Sequencing input: PBMCs or T cells enriched from blood (not recorded which). Receptors originate from a man aged 25 to 45 who had been exposed to COVID-19.

The CDR3: CASSPSGGNYEQYF. CDR3 DNA sequence: TGTGCCAGCAGCCCCAGCGGGGGGAACTACGAGCAGTACTTC. This chain connects TRBV4-2 to TRBJ2-7; 9 bases fit TRBD2. This CDR3 has 14 amino acids. V lost 4 bases to trimming and J lost 3 bases; unmatched junction nucleotides: 4. Germline V gives CDR1 LGHNA, CDR2 YNFKEQ.

The V call is TRBV27, the J call TRBJ2-4; maybe TRBD2 (5 bases). Trimming left V 4 bases short and J 8 bases short, with 30 bases between. Germline V lookup: CDR1 MNHEY, CDR2 SMNVEV (reference sequence). The CDR3 extends over 19 amino acids. CDR3 residues: CASSSRSELVIFGMDIQYF. As DNA, the CDR3 is TGTGCCAGCAGTTCCCGGAGTGAACTAGTAATCTTCGGTATGGACATTCAGTACTTC.

Note on this clone: One end of the junction varies from germline; a read error may be responsible. The V gene is TRBV2, the J gene TRBJ1-4, with a tentative D call TRBD1 (6 bases). The CDR3 spans 15 residues. Germline V CDR1 and CDR2: SNHLY, FYNNEI. CDR3 protein: CASREDRSSREKLFF. For the CDR3, the DNA is TGTGCCAGCAGAGAAGACAGGAGCTCTAGGGAAAAACTGTTTTTT.

CDR3 nucleotides: TGCAGCGCCCTACTAGCGGGGGGGCGGTACGAGCAGTACTTC. Translated: CSALLAGGRYEQYF. The J gene is TRBJ2-7, the V gene TRBV29-1; 13 bases are shared with TRBD2. The CDR3 loop spans 14 amino acids. Germline CDR1 and CDR2: SQVTM and ANQGSEA. V was clipped by 7 bases and J by 4 bases; unmatched bases: 7.

The chain is built from TRBV6-5 and TRBJ1-5, with TRBD1 identical over 8 bases. Germline CDR1 and CDR2: MNHEY and SVGAGI. This CDR3 comprises 14 residues. V was pared by 5 bases and J by 3 bases, with 3 bases of the junction left unmatched. CDR3 nucleotides: TGTGCCAGCAGTCGGACAGGGTACAATCAGCCCCAGCATTTT. Its protein is CASSRTGYNQPQHF.

This chain links TRBV7-7 with TRBJ2-1; a possible D gene is TRBD2 (6 bases). Per germline, CDR1 SSHAT and CDR2 FNYEAQ (reference sequence). The CDR3 has 16 residues. V was shortened by 5 bases and J by 9 bases, with 23 bases between the two germline ends. In DNA form, the CDR3 reads TGTGCCAGCAGCCCAGACGGGAGCATCCACGGGGGTGAGCAGTTCTTC. Amino acids: CASSPDGSIHGGEQFF.

The chain couples TRBV6-4 to TRBJ2-2; D perhaps matches TRBD2 (6 bases). Germline assignment: CDR1 MRHNA and CDR2 SNTAGT. Deletions cut 6 bases from V and 6 bases from J, with 14 bases between. The CDR3 has 14 amino acids. The CDR3 DNA reads as TGTGCCAGCAGGACGGAGGGTTCTTCCGGGGAGCTGTTTTTT. Translated: CASRTEGSSGELFF.

V and J are TRBV6-5 and TRBJ2-2; 11 bases align to TRBD1. The CDR3 consists of 15 residues. Germline CDR1 and CDR2: MNHEY and SVGAGI. Trimming at V came to 4 bases and at J to 5 bases, leaving 3 bases not matched to a gene. The CDR3 coding sequence is TGTGCCAGCAGTTGGGGACAGGGGGGGACCGGGGAGCTGTTTTTT. Translated, it gives CASSWGQGGTGELFF.

This chain links TRBV6-5 with TRBJ1-2; the D gene is possibly TRBD1 (6 bases). This CDR3 is 11 amino acids long. Germline CDR1 and CDR2: MNHEY and SVGAGI. V lost 8 bases to trimming and J lost 7 bases, with 11 bases between them. The CDR3 coding sequence is TGTGCCAGCCTGGGGGCCGCTGGCTACACCTTC. It codes for CASLGAAGYTF.

The J gene is TRBJ2-3, the V gene TRBV18; weak D call: TRBD1 (5 bases). Germline CDR1 KGHSH, CDR2 LQKENI. V was pared by 5 bases and J by 2 bases, with 14 bases between. The CDR3 sequence is 15 residues long. The CDR3, as DNA: TGTGCCAGCTCATCAGGGTCGCCTCCCACAGATACGCAGTATTTT. Encoded protein: CASSSGSPPTDTQYF.

The rearrangement uses TRBV30 and TRBJ2-2, with 9 bases lining up with TRBD1. Losses at the gene ends were 2 bases for V and 7 bases for J; bases not matched to a gene: 11. Germline lookup yields CDR1 GTSNPN and CDR2 SVGIG (reference sequence). The CDR3 consists of 16 residues. The CDR3 DNA is TGTGCCTGGAGTAACCCCTGGACAGGGGAGGTCGGGGAGCTGTTTTTT. Its translation: CAWSNPWTGEVGELFF.

The genes are TRBV2 and TRBJ2-7, with D possibly being TRBD1 (5 bases). V lost 5 bases to trimming and J lost 2 bases, with 7 bases between them. CDR3 size: 12 residues. Per the germline V gene, CDR1 is SNHLY and CDR2 is FYNNEI. The CDR3 DNA follows: TGTGCCAGCAGTCCGACAGCCTACGAGCAGTACTTC. Amino acids: CASSPTAYEQYF.

This sequence joins TRBV2 and TRBJ1-1, with D perhaps TRBD1 (5 bases). The length of the CDR3 is 13 residues. V lost 6 bases to trimming and J lost 5 bases, with 13 bases between them. The germline gives CDR1 SNHLY, CDR2 FYNNEI. CDR3 sequence: CASRQGHGTEAFF. The CDR3 nucleotides are TGTGCCAGCAGGCAGGGTCACGGGACTGAAGCTTTCTTT. Based on the CDR3 plus reference TRBV2 and TRBJ1-1, the full variable domain is EPEVTQTPSHQVTQMGQEVILRCVPISNHLYFYWYRQILGQKVEFLVSFYNNEISEKSEIFDDQFSVERPDGSNFTLKIRSTKLEDSAMYFCASRQGHGTEAFFGQGTRLTVV.

This rearrangement joins TRBV4-1 to TRBJ1-1; D uncertain. Germline-derived CDR1 and CDR2 are MGHRA and YSYEKL. Trimming took 4 bases from V and 3 from J, leaving 9 bases between them. The CDR3 runs 13 residues. In DNA, the CDR3 is TGCGCCAGCAGCCTAGACTCAGACACTGAAGCTTTCTTT. It encodes CASSLDSDTEAFF.

The chain is built from TRBV25-1 and TRBJ2-7; D unclear. Germline CDR1 is MGHDK and CDR2 is SYGVNS. Trimming took 4 bases from V and 1 from J, leaving 17 bases between them. This CDR3 contains 16 residues. The CDR3 protein is CASSAIDKSFSYEQYF. In DNA form, the CDR3 reads TGTGCCAGCAGTGCTATCGACAAGTCCTTTTCCTACGAGCAGTACTTC.

This rearrangement joins TRBV13 to TRBJ2-3; 8 bases agree with TRBD2. The germline V gene encodes CDR1 PRHDT and CDR2 FYEKMQ (reference sequence). The CDR3 runs to 15 residues. The trim removed 7 bases at V and 0 bases at J, leaving 6 bases unmatched. The CDR3 protein is CASTLAGTSTDTQYF. Written as DNA, the CDR3 is TGTGCCAGCACCCTAGCGGGTACTAGCACAGATACGCAGTATTTT.

The genes are TRBV5-6 and TRBJ1-5; 8 nucleotides match TRBD1. Germline CDR1 is SGHDT and CDR2 is YYEEEE. The V and J ends lost 6 bases and 6 bases, in that order; junction bases with no gene match: 20. The CDR3 contains 18 residues. The DNA of the CDR3 is TGTGCCAGCAACCCCCTTGAGCAGTCGACAGGGGTGAGTCAGCCCCAGCATTTT. It is translated as CASNPLEQSTGVSQPQHF.

This clone was observed a few times. The genes are TRBV6-1 and TRBJ2-1; 10 nucleotides line up with TRBD2. CDR1 is MNHNS, CDR2 SASEGT, per germline. This CDR3 has 19 residues. V lost 1 base to trimming and J lost 10 bases; unmatched junction nucleotides: 19. The CDR3 nucleotides read TGTGCCAGCAGTGAAGGCGAGCGGGGGGGGACCCCTACCTTTGTCGAGCAGTTCTTC. It is translated as CASSEGERGGTPTFVEQFF.

This clone occurred a few times. The chain employs TRBV2 and TRBJ1-2; perhaps TRBD1 as D (5 bases). From germline, CDR1 is SNHLY and CDR2 FYNNEI. The CDR3 runs 15 residues. V was trimmed by 2 bases and J by 2 bases, leaving 12 bases between them. The chain's CDR3 is CASSEWGVGNYGYTF. The CDR3 coding sequence is TGTGCCAGCAGTGAATGGGGGGTAGGAAACTATGGCTACACCTTC.

V is TRBV29-1 and J is TRBJ2-5; possibly TRBD2 for D (6 bases). Germline assignment: CDR1 SQVTM and CDR2 ANQGSEA. CDR3 length equals 10 residues. Trimming took off 7 bases at V and 7 bases at J, with 10 bases between the two ends. The CDR3 DNA reads as TGCAGCGCCTGGGGAGGGACCCAGTACTTC. Translated: CSAWGGTQYF.

The CDR3 nucleotides are TGTGCCAGCTCACTCAGGGGAAACAGGTACTACAATGAGCAGTTCTTC. Residues: CASSLRGNRYYNEQFF. The V gene is TRBV18, the J gene TRBJ2-1; tentatively, D is TRBD1 (6 bases). V was cut by 4 bases and J by 3 bases, with 16 bases left in between. The germline gives CDR1 KGHSH, CDR2 LQKENI. The CDR3 totals 16 residues.

The V and J genes are TRBV5-5 and TRBJ2-7; possibly TRBD1 for D (6 bases). Germline loops: CDR1 SGHKS, CDR2 YYEKEE (reference sequence). The CDR3 is 14 amino acids. The V and J ends lost 0 bases and 6 bases respectively, with 13 bases between them. The DNA for the CDR3 is TGTGCCAGCAGCTTGGTAGGGGCAGGGGTCGAGCAGTACTTC. It yields the protein CASSLVGAGVEQYF.

This clone was counted a single time. This rearrangement joins TRBV19 to TRBJ1-2; tentatively, D is TRBD1 (6 bases). Germline V gene sequence: CDR1 LNHDA, CDR2 SQIVND (reference sequence). The CDR3 loop spans 14 amino acids. V was clipped by 9 bases and J by 8 bases, with 22 bases between them. CDR3 residues: CASYLPQGPGGYTF. As DNA, the CDR3 is TGTGCCAGCTACCTCCCGCAGGGGCCGGGGGGCTACACCTTC.

This chain connects TRBV5-6 to TRBJ1-5, with D maybe TRBD1 (5 bases). The CDR3 runs 16 residues. Trimming removed 0 bases from V and 2 bases from J, with 12 bases in between. Germline V gene data show CDR1 as SGHDT and CDR2 as YYEEEE. CDR3 in amino acids: CASSLGSGDGNQPQHF. In DNA, the CDR3 is TGTGCCAGCAGCTTGGGCTCGGGGGATGGCAATCAGCCCCAGCATTTT. Supplemented by reference TRBV5-6 and TRBJ1-5, the full variable domain reads DAGVTQSPTHLIKTRGQQVTLRCSPKSGHDTVSWYQQALGQGPQFIFQYYEEEERQRGNFPDRFSGHQFPNYSSELNVNALLLGDSALYLCASSLGSGDGNQPQHFGDGTRLSIL.

The chain carries TRBV6-5 and TRBJ2-7; a possible D gene is TRBD2 (6 bases). The CDR3 contains 13 residues. Germline lookup yields CDR1 MNHEY and CDR2 SVGAGI. V was clipped by 11 bases and J by 2 bases, with 16 bases between them. CDR3 protein: CAASWDSTYEQYF. The CDR3 DNA follows: TGTGCCGCCAGCTGGGACTCTACCTACGAGCAGTACTTC.

This clone was seen once. Other DNA sequences within the sample encode an identical CDR3. The chain recombines TRBV2 with TRBJ2-5; 7 bases are shared with TRBD2. This CDR3 comprises 15 residues. Germline CDR1 is SNHLY and CDR2 is FYNNEI. Trimming cost V 6 bases and J 5 bases; bases outside gene matches: 12. The CDR3 coding sequence is TGTGCCAGCAGGAAGGAGGGGAGGGGTGGGGAGACCCAGTACTTC. The encoded protein is CASRKEGRGGETQYF.

The chain recombines TRBV6-1 with TRBJ1-6; D is ambiguous. Germline V gene data show CDR1 as MNHNS and CDR2 as SASEGT. CDR3 size: 14 residues. The V end lost 2 bases, the J end lost 7 bases, and 9 bases lay between the germline ends. CDR3 DNA: TGTGCCAGCAGTGAACCATTCGGGAATTCACCCCTCCACTTT. This codes for CASSEPFGNSPLHF.